This entry features one T cell receptor (beta chain) sequence. No antigen is known for it. The record originates from a study of T cells expressing NK-cell markers. For the study at large: Repertoire data for TCR beta were derived from sorted T cells (CD3+CD56+NKG2C+, CD3+CD56+NKG2C- and CD3+CD56-NKG2C+).

With the 5' RACE reads reprocessed, TCRdb shows one record per CDR3 protein and no DNA. This sample's table has about 160,000 distinct CDR3 sequences. Germline V CDR1 and CDR2: LGHDT, YNNKEL (reference sequence). The CDR3 spans 16 residues. Study-wide results and limits: Dominance of the CD3+CD56-NKG2C+ fraction by these clonotypes also held in four donors.

The sample consisted of blood T cells: a sorted CD56 or NKG2C T cell subset, CD4+ or CD8+ T cells, or bulk PBMC T cells (not recorded which). The source is a woman between 18 and 69 years old in good health. The chain uses TRBV3-1 and TRBJ1-6; TCRdb indicates TRBD1, and absent DNA this call remains unverified. The CDR3 here is CASSDERLGQPSPLHF.